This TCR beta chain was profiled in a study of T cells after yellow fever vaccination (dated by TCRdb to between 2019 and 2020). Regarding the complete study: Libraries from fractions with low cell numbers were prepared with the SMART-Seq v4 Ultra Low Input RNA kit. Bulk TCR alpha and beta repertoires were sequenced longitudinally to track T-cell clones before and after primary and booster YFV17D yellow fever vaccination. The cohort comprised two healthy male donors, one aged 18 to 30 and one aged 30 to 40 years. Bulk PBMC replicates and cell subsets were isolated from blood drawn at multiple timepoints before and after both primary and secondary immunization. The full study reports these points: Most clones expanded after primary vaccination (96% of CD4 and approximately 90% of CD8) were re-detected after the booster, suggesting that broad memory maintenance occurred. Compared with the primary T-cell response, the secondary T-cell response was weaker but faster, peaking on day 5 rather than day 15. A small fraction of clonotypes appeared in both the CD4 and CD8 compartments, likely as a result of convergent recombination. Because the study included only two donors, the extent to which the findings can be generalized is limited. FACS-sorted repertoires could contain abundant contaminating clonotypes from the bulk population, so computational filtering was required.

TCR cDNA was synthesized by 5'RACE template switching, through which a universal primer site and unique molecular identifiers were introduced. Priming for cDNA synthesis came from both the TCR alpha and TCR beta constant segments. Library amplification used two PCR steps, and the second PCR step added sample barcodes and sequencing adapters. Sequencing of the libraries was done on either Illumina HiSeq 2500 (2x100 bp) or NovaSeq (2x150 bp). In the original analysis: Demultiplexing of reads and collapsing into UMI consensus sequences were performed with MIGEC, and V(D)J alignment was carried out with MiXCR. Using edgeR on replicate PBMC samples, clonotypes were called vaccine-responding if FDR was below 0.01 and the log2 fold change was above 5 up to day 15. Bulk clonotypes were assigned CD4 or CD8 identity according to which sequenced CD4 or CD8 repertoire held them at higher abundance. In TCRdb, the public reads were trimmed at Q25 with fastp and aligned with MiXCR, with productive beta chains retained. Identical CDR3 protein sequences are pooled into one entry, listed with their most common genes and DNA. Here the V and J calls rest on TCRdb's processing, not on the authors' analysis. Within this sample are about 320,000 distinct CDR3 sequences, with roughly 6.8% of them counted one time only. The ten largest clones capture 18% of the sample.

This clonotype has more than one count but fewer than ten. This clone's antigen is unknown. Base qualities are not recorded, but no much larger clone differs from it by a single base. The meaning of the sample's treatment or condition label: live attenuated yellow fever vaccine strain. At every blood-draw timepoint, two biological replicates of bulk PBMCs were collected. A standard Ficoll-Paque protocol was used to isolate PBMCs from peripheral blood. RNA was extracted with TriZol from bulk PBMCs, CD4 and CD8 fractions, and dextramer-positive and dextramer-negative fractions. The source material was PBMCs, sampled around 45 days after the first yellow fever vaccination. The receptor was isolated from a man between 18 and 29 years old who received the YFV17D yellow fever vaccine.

The CDR3 amino acid sequence is: CASRTGPSTDTQYF. In nucleotides, the sequence is TGCGCCAGCCGGACAGGACCTAGCACAGATACGCAGTATTTT. This chain joins TRBV5-1 to TRBJ2-3; TRBD1 aligns with 7 central bases. For CDR1 and CDR2, the germline V gene lists SGHRS and YFSETQ. At the junction V is shortened by 7 bases and J by 0 bases; bases outside the gene matches: 5. CDR3 length: 14 amino acids, cysteine to phenylalanine. Left in the record is the CDR3 DNA by itself, 42 bases read in frame from the first base. With all but the CDR3 taken from the reference TRBV5-1 and TRBJ2-3 genes, the full variable domain is: KAGVTQTPRYLIKTRGQQVTLSCSPISGHRSVSWYQQTPGQGLQFLFEYFSETQRNKGNFPGRFSGRQFSNSRSEMNVSTLELGDSALYLCASRTGPSTDTQYFGPGTRLTVL.